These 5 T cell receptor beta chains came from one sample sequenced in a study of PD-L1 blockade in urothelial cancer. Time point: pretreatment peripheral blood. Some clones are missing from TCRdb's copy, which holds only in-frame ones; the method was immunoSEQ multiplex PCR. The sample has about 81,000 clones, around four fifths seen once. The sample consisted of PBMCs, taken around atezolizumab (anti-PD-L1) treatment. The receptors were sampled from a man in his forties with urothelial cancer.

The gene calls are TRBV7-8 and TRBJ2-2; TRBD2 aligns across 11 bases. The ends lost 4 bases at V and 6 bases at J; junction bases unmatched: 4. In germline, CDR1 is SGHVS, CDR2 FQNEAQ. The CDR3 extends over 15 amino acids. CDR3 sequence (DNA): TGTGCCAGCAGCTCCCTAGCGGGAGGATCCGGGGAGCTGTTTTTT. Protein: CASSSLAGGSGELFF.

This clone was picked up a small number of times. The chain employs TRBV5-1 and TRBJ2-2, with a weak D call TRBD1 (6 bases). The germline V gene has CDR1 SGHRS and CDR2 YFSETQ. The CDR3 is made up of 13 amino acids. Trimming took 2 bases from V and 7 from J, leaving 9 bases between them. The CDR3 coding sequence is TGCGCCAGCAGCTTCGGGACAAACGGGGAGCTGTTTTTT. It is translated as CASSFGTNGELFF. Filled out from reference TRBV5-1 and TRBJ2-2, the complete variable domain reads KAGVTQTPRYLIKTRGQQVTLSCSPISGHRSVSWYQQTPGQGLQFLFEYFSETQRNKGNFPGRFSGRQFSNSRSEMNVSTLELGDSALYLCASSFGTNGELFFGEGSRLTVL.

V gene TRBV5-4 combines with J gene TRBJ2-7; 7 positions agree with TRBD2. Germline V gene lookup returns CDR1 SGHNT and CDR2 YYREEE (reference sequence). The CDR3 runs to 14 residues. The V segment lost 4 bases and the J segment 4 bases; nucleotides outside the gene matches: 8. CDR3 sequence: CASSAGGSPYEQYF. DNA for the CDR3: TGTGCCAGCAGCGCGGGCGGGAGCCCTTACGAGCAGTACTTC.

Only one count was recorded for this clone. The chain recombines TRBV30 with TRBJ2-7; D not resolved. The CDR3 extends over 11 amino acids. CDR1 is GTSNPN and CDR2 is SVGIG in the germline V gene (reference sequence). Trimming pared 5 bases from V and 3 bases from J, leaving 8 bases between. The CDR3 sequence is CAWQADYEQYF. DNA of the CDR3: TGTGCCTGGCAGGCTGACTACGAGCAGTACTTC.

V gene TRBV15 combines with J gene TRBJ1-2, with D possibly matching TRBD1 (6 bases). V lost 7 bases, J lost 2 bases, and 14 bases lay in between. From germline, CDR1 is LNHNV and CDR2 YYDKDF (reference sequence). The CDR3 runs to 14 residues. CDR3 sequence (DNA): TGTGCCACCACATACAAACAGGGAAACTATGGCTACACCTTC. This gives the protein CATTYKQGNYGYTF.